These 4 T cell receptor beta chains originate from one sample sequenced in a study of T cell responses to AZD1222 COVID-19 vaccine. Profiling relied on immunoSEQ multiplex PCR, and the TCRdb table lists in-frame clones only, not all of them. The table lists roughly 120,000 clones, roughly 84% of them singletons. Here the sequenced sample was peripheral blood, taken on day 0 of AZD1222 vaccination. The receptors were gathered from an adult in good health.

The chain has TRBV9 and TRBJ2-5; D is undetermined. The CDR3 runs 15 residues. Trimming shortened V by 2 bases and J by 5 bases, and 16 bases separated the two germline ends. CDR1 SGDLS and CDR2 YYNGEE come from the germline V gene. The CDR3 spells CASSVGGYGGETQYF. DNA of the CDR3: TGTGCCAGCAGCGTTGGCGGATATGGTGGGGAGACCCAGTACTTC.

The chain links TRBV24-1 to TRBJ2-3; no reliable D call. This CDR3 spans 13 amino acids. Germline CDR1 is KGHDR and CDR2 is SFDVKD. V lost 5 bases and J lost 7, with 12 bases in between. This chain's CDR3 is CATSGDQSNTQYF. Here the CDR3 DNA reads TGTGCCACCAGTGGCGACCAGTCGAATACGCAGTATTTT.

This clone was observed a single time. This chain connects TRBV6-2 or TRBV6-3 to TRBJ1-6, with TRBD1 as a possible D gene (5 bases). This CDR3 spans 18 amino acids. V was pared by 2 bases and J by 9 bases, with 23 bases between. Per the germline V gene, CDR1 is MNHEY and CDR2 is SVGEGT. The CDR3 region has the DNA TGTGCCAGCAGTTACCGTCAGGCAAGCGGGTCGGGGCGTTCACCCCTCCACTTT. Translated, it gives CASSYRQASGSGRSPLHF.

This clone was detected a few times. This chain uses TRBV28 with TRBJ2-5; 10 bases line up with TRBD2. From germline, CDR1 is MDHEN and CDR2 SYDVKM. The CDR3 length is 14 residues. The V and J ends lost 3 bases and 3 bases, in that order; junction bases with no gene match: 1. CDR3 region: CASSFLAGEETQYF. CDR3 DNA: TGTGCCAGCAGTTTCCTAGCGGGAGAAGAGACCCAGTACTTC.